These 17 T cell receptor beta chains came from one sample sequenced in a study of T cell clones after liver transplantation. Libraries were prepared by immunoSEQ multiplex PCR; TCRdb keeps only in-frame clonotypes and omits some of them. Of approximately 10,000 clones in the sample, 71% were seen once. The material sequenced was CD4+ T cells from blood, taken around 31 months after liver transplant. Receptors were obtained from a human patient who received a liver transplant. Some T cells may be provided by the graft donor.

This chain uses TRBV2 with TRBJ2-7; 10 bases match TRBD2. With V trimmed by 4 bases and J by 2 bases, 14 bases remained unmatched. The CDR3 has 18 residues. CDR1 SNHLY and CDR2 FYNNEI come from the germline V gene. CDR3 bases: TGTGCCAGCAGTGTAGGGCTAGCGGGGGCCGAGGACCCCTACGAGCAGTACTTC. Its translation: CASSVGLAGAEDPYEQYF.

This chain links TRBV27 with TRBJ1-5; D may be TRBD1 (6 bases). The CDR3 has 14 residues. Germline V lookup: CDR1 MNHEY, CDR2 SMNVEV (reference sequence). V lost 3 bases and J 7 bases, leaving 13 bases between the germline ends. The CDR3 DNA is TGTGCCAGCAGTTTCTCAGGGGCGGGGCAGCCCCAGCATTTT. It codes for CASSFSGAGQPQHF.

The chain links TRBV11-2 to TRBJ2-2; tentatively, D is TRBD1 (6 bases). The germline CDR1 and CDR2 sequences are SGHAT and FQNNGV. V lost 5 bases and J lost 6, with 13 bases in between. This CDR3 is built from 14 residues. CDR3 DNA: TGTGCCAGCAGCCCATACAGGGTCCCCGGGGAGCTGTTTTTT. Its translation is CASSPYRVPGELFF.

In its sample, this clone was seen a few times. The chain joins TRBV5-6 to TRBJ2-1; D not resolved. Germline V lookup: CDR1 SGHDT, CDR2 YYEEEE. The CDR3 length is 13 residues. V was pared by 2 bases and J by 5 bases, with 8 bases between. The CDR3, as DNA: TGTGCCAGCAGCTTAGTAGGGAACAATGAGCAGTTCTTC. It specifies CASSLVGNNEQFF.

The rearrangement joins TRBV4-1 to TRBJ2-4, with D maybe TRBD2 (6 bases). The ends were cut back, 0 bases at V and 0 bases at J, with 12 bases in the middle. The CDR3 is 17 residues long. Per germline, CDR1 MGHRA and CDR2 YSYEKL. This CDR3 is CASSQDEDYLAKNIQYF. The CDR3 coding sequence is TGCGCCAGCAGCCAAGATGAGGACTATCTAGCCAAAAACATTCAGTACTTC.

The chain combines TRBV10-3 with TRBJ2-3; TRBD2 aligns across 12 bases. Germline CDR1 reads ENHRY; CDR2 reads SYGVKD. V was pared by 3 bases and J by 1 base, with 2 bases of the junction left unmatched. The CDR3 is 16 residues long. Written as DNA, the CDR3 is TGTGCCATCAGTGACCGACTAGCGGGAGGCACAGATACGCAGTATTTT. Its translation is CAISDRLAGGTDTQYF.

The chain employs TRBV19 and TRBJ2-1; TRBD2 matches 8 bases. Germline CDR1 LNHDA, CDR2 SQIVND (reference sequence). The V segment lost 1 base and the J segment 7 bases; nucleotides outside the gene matches: 3. The CDR3 contains 14 residues. This CDR3 reads CASSIAGGLNEQFF. The CDR3 nucleotides are TGTGCCAGTAGTATAGCGGGGGGGCTAAATGAGCAGTTCTTC.

The J gene is TRBJ2-3, the V gene TRBV7-9, with D possibly matching TRBD2 (5 bases). Trimming cost V 6 bases and J 3 bases, with 13 bases left between them. Germline V gives CDR1 SEHNR, CDR2 FQNEAQ (reference sequence). This CDR3 is 14 amino acids long. The CDR3, as DNA: TGTGCCAGCAGAGGGCGCTTAGCGACAGATACGCAGTATTTT. It translates to CASRGRLATDTQYF.

This rearrangement joins TRBV9 to TRBJ1-1, with no clear D. Trimming shortened V by 4 bases and J by 11 bases, and 15 bases separated the two germline ends. The CDR3 is 12 amino acids. In germline, CDR1 is SGDLS, CDR2 YYNGEE. CDR3 in amino acids: CASSPTTIPAFF. For the CDR3, the DNA is TGTGCCAGCAGCCCTACGACAATCCCGGCTTTCTTT.

This CDR3 reads CASSLTPRLAGIGELFF. DNA of the CDR3: TGTGCCAGCAGCTTAACTCCACGTCTAGCGGGAATCGGGGAGCTGTTTTTT. The gene calls are TRBV11-3 and TRBJ2-2; 9 nucleotides line up with TRBD2. The germline gives CDR1 SGHNT, CDR2 YENEEA. The CDR3 runs 17 residues. The V segment lost 2 bases and the J segment 7 bases; nucleotides outside the gene matches: 11.

The chain recombines TRBV7-8 with TRBJ2-4, with 7 bases fitting TRBD2. V was clipped by 5 bases and J by 3 bases; unmatched bases: 19. The CDR3 sequence is 19 residues long. CDR1 and CDR2 (germline): SGHVS, FQNEAQ. The CDR3 here is CASSRHSQLGGEFKNIQYF. DNA for the CDR3: TGTGCCAGCAGCCGACATTCCCAGCTTGGGGGGGAGTTCAAAAACATTCAGTACTTC.

The genes are TRBV2 and TRBJ1-1; 7 positions match TRBD1. CDR1 and CDR2 from the germline V gene are SNHLY and FYNNEI. V was pared by 2 bases and J by 5 bases, with 11 bases of the junction left unmatched. This CDR3 has 16 residues. The CDR3 is CASSEFRDRPRTEAFF. As DNA, the CDR3 is TGTGCCAGCAGTGAATTTCGGGACAGACCTCGAACTGAAGCTTTCTTT.

This chain uses TRBV29-1 with TRBJ2-3; 8 bases are a match to TRBD1. Germline values: CDR1 SQVTM, CDR2 ANQGSEA. V was pared by 3 bases and J by 3 bases, with 14 bases of the junction left unmatched. This CDR3 region has 17 residues. The CDR3 spells CSVEEDRDKHPTDTQYF. For the CDR3, the DNA is TGCAGCGTTGAGGAGGACAGGGACAAACACCCGACAGATACGCAGTATTTT.

The chain joins TRBV5-6 to TRBJ1-6; D call uncertain. The ends were cut back, 0 bases at V and 7 bases at J, with 5 bases in the middle. CDR3 length equals 13 residues. Germline CDR1 and CDR2: SGHDT and YYEEEE. The CDR3 nucleotides read TGTGCCAGCAGCTTGGGGGCCAATTCACCCCTCCACTTT. Translating gives CASSLGANSPLHF.

The gene calls are TRBV7-6 and TRBJ1-4; D gene ambiguous. The CDR3 consists of 16 residues. In germline, CDR1 is SGHVS, CDR2 FNYEAQ. The ends were cut back, 0 bases at V and 3 bases at J, with 11 bases in the middle. CDR3 sequence reads: CASSLAAGSPNEKLFF. CDR3 in DNA: TGTGCCAGCAGCTTAGCTGCGGGGAGTCCTAATGAAAAACTGTTTTTT.

This chain links TRBV7-9 with TRBJ2-5, with 8 positions matching TRBD2. Trimming removed 1 base from V and 5 bases from J; junction bases left unmatched: 6. CDR1 and CDR2 from the germline V gene are SEHNR and FQNEAQ (reference sequence). This CDR3 is 15 amino acids long. CDR3 region: CASSLVSLAVETQYF. In DNA form, the CDR3 reads TGTGCCAGCAGCTTAGTGTCACTAGCGGTCGAGACCCAGTACTTC.

J is TRBJ1-2 and V is TRBV6-1, with D unresolved. Germline V gene sequence: CDR1 MNHNS, CDR2 SASEGT. V lost 6 bases and J 5 bases, leaving 19 bases between the germline ends. The CDR3 totals 15 residues. CDR3 residues: CASSAPDHRTYGYTF. For the CDR3, the DNA is TGTGCCAGCAGCGCCCCGGACCACCGGACTTATGGCTACACCTTC.